This TCR beta chain emerged from a study of shared clonotypes between healthy human individuals. Study observations and caveats: Sequencing of the sorted subsets was shown by rarefaction to be incomplete despite large depth.

It was across several immunoSEQ plates that each subset's genomic DNA was evenly split. Profiled with immunoSEQ multiplex PCR; TCRdb holds only in-frame clones, not every one. The sample shows a few million clones, 85% to 95% of them seen only once. Of note for this clone: The antigen remains undetermined.

V lost 5 bases and J lost 5, with 15 bases in between. The CDR3 is made up of 14 amino acids. Germline V lookup: CDR1 SGHVS, CDR2 FQNEAQ. The chain uses TRBV7-8 and TRBJ2-5; no definite D call. The TCR comes from a man between 18 and 29 years old in good health. Some clones in this sample may be carry-over from other donors' samples. Sequenced material: naive CD4+ T cells from PBMCs. Noted subset: CD45RA+ positively selected. CDR3 bases: TGTGCCAGCAGCAAACGACTTCAGGAGGAGACCCAGTACTTC. Protein product: CASSKRLQEETQYF.